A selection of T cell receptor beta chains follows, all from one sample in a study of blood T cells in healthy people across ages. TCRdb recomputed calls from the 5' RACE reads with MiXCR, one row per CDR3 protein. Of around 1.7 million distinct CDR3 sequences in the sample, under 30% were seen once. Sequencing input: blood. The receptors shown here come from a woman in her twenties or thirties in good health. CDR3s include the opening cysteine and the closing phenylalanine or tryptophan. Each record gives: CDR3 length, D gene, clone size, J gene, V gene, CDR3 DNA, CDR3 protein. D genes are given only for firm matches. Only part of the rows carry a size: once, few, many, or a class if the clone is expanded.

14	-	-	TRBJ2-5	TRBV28	TGTGCCAGCAGTTGGACCGATTCACAAGAGACCCAGTACTTC	CASSWTDSQETQYF
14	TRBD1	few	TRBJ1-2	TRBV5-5	TGTGCCAGCAGCGCCCGGGACAGGGATAATGGCTGCACCTTC	CASSARDRDNGCTF
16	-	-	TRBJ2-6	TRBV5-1	TGCGCCAGCGGGGGCGGCGGAGTGTTGGGGGCCAACGTCCGGACTTTC	CASGGGGVLGANVRTF
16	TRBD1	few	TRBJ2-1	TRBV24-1	TGTGCCACCAGTGATTCATCCGGGACAGAATACAATGAGCAGTTCTTC	CATSDSSGTEYNEQFF
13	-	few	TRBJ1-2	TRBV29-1	TGCAGCGTTGAACGGCCAGGGGACTATGGCTACACCTTC	CSVERPGDYGYTF
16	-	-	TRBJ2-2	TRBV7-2	TGTGCCAGCAGCTTAGTGGCAGGGCCGGGCACCGGGGAGCTGTTTTTT	CASSLVAGPGTGELFF
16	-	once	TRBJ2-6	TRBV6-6	TGTGCCAGCTCTCAGGGGCTCCCCTCTGGGACCAACGTCCTGACTTTC	CASSQGLPSGTNVLTF
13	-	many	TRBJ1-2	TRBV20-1	TGCAGTGCTAGAGAAGCGCAGGCAGGGGGCTACACCTTC	CSAREAQAGGYTF
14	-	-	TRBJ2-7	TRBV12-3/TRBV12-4	TGTGCCAGCAGTAATAACACAGGGATTCGCGAGCAGTACTTC	CASSNNTGIREQYF
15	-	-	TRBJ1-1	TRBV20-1	TGCAGTGCTAGAGATTGGGGGACTTTGAACACTGAAGCTTTCTTT	CSARDWGTLNTEAFF
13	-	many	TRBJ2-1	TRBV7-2	TGTGCCAGCAGACTCAGGGCGTGGGATGAGCAGTTCTTC	CASRLRAWDEQFF
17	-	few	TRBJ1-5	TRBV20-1	TGCAGTGCTAGAGATCGGGCAGGGCACCCTAAGGGTCAGCCCCAGCATTTT	CSARDRAGHPKGQPQHF
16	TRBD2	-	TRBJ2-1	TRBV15	TGTGCCACCAGCAAAGGACTAGCGAAATCTTACAATGAGCAGTTCTTC	CATSKGLAKSYNEQFF
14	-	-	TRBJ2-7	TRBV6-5	TGTGCCAGCAGAGCAGGGCCGACCCCCTACGAGCAGTACTTC	CASRAGPTPYEQYF
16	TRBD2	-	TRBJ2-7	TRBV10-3	TGTGCCATCAGTGAGTCGGAGCGGGAGGGCCCGGAGACCCTGTACTTC	CAISESEREGPETLYF
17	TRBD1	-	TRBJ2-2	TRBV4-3	TGCGCCAGTAGCCAAGATGCAAAGGGGGCGAGTACCGGGGAGCTGTTTTTT	CASSQDAKGASTGELFF
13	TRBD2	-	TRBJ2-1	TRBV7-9	TGTGCCAGCAGCTTACAAGCGGGGGATGAGCAGTTCTTC	CASSLQAGDEQFF
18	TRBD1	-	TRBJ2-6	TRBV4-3	TGCGCCAGCAGCCAGACCGGGACAGGGGGAGGAGGGGCCAACGCCCTGACTTTC	CASSQTGTGGGGANALTF
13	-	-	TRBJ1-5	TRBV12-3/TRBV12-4	TGTGCCAGCAGTTTAATGGTGCCTCAGCCCCAGCATTTT	CASSLMVPQPQHF
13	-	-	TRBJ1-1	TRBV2	TGTGCCAGCAGTGAACTCTCGAACACTGAAGCTTTCTTT	CASSELSNTEAFF
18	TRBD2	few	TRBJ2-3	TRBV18	TGTGCCAGCTCACCAACCGGGACTAGCGGGGGGGCAAGAGATACGCAGTATTTT	CASSPTGTSGGARDTQYF
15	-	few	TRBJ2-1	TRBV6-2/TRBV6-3	TGTGCCAGCAGTTATCTTCAGGGGGGCGGGAATGAGCAGTTCTTC	CASSYLQGGGNEQFF
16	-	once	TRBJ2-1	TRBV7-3	TGTGCCAGCAGCTTAAGCTTTTTCAGCTCCTACAATGAGCAGTTCTTC	CASSLSFFSSYNEQFF
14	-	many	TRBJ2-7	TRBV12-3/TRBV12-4	TGTGCCAGCAGTTTATCCGGGACAAACTACGAGCAGTACTTC	CASSLSGTNYEQYF
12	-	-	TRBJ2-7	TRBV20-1	TGCAGTGCTAGGGACCTACAATACGAGCAGTACTTC	CSARDLQYEQYF
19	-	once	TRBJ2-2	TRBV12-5	TGTGCTAGTGGTTTGGTACTTAGGAGTCGAGACTCTAACACCGGGGAGCTGTTTTTT	CASGLVLRSRDSNTGELFF
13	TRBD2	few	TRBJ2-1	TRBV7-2	TGTGCCAGCAGGCGTGGCGGGAGAAATGAGCAGTTCTTC	CASRRGGRNEQFF
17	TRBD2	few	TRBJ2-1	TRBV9	TGTGCCAGCAGCGAGGGGAGCGGGGGGGCGAAGTGTAATGAGCAGTTCTTC	CASSEGSGGAKCNEQFF
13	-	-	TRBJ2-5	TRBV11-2	TGTGCCAGCAGCTTACCCTCGGGGGAGACCCAGTACTTC	CASSLPSGETQYF
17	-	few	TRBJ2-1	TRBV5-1	TGCGCCAGCAGCTTCTCTTTGGACAGAGTTACCTACAATGAGCAGTTCTTC	CASSFSLDRVTYNEQFF
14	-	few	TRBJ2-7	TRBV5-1	TGCGCCAGCAGCTCCGCTGCAGGGCTTTACGAGCAGTACTTC	CASSSAAGLYEQYF
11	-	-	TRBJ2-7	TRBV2	TGTGCCAGCAGTGAAACGTACGGGCAGTACTTC	CASSETYGQYF
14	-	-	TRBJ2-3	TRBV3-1	TGTGCCAGCAGCCAAGAACTACCCGCTGATACGCAGTATTTT	CASSQELPADTQYF
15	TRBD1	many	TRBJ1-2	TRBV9	TGTGCCAGCAGCGTAGGTTTCGTCGGGACAGATGGCTACACCTTC	CASSVGFVGTDGYTF
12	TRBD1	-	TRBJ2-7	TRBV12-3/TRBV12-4	TGTGCCAGCAGCCAAACCGGACAGGTCCAGTACTTC	CASSQTGQVQYF
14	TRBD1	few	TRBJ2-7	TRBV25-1	TGTGCCGGCAGTGCGGGACAGGCTCGCAACGAGCAGTACTTC	CAGSAGQARNEQYF
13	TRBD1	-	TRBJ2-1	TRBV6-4	TGTGCCAGAGACAGGGGAGCGGGCAATGAGCAGTTCTTC	CARDRGAGNEQFF
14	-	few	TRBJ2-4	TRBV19	TGTGCCAGTAGACCCCCCGGAGCCAAAAACATTCAGTACTTC	CASRPPGAKNIQYF
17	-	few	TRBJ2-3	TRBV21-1	TGTGCCAGCAGCAAAGCCGCCCAGTACACAGGCCCAGATACGCAGTATTTT	CASSKAAQYTGPDTQYF
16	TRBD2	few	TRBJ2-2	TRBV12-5	TGTGCTAGTGGTTCAGCGGGGGCGATCAACACCGGGGAGCTGTTTTTT	CASGSAGAINTGELFF
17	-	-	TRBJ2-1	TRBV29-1	TGCAGCGCCGAAGGGCTCCTATCGGAGGGGGTGAAGGATGAGCAGTTCTTC	CSAEGLLSEGVKDEQFF
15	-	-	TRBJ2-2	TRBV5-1	TGCGCCAGCAGCTTGCCAGAATTGAACACCGGGGAGCTGTTTTTT	CASSLPELNTGELFF
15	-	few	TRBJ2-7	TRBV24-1	TGTGCCACCAGTGACACACAGGGAAGCGTAAGCGAGCAGTACTTC	CATSDTQGSVSEQYF
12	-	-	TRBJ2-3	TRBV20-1	TGCAGTGCCCCGGGAGTAACAGATACGCAGTATTTT	CSAPGVTDTQYF
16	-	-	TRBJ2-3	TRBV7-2	TGTGCCAGCATCCAGGGGGGTGGGACTAACACAGATACGCAGTATTTT	CASIQGGGTNTDTQYF
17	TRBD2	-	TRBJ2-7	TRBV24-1	TGTGCCACCAGTGATCCGGGACTAGCGGGAGGGCCCAACGAGCAGTACTTC	CATSDPGLAGGPNEQYF
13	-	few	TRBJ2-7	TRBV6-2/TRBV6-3	TGTGACAGCAGTCCTTCTCCCCGATACGAGCAGTACTTC	CDSSPSPRYEQYF
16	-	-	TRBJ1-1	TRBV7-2	TGTGCCAGCAGCCGGACAGTACAGGGACCGAACACTGAAGCTTTCTTT	CASSRTVQGPNTEAFF
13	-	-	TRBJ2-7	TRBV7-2	TGTGCCAGCAGCTCCTCCGAGGGCTACGAGCAGTACTTC	CASSSSEGYEQYF
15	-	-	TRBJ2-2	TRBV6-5	TGTGCCAGCCGCGGGTGGGGGGAAGAGAGCGGGGAGCTGTTTTTT	CASRGWGEESGELFF
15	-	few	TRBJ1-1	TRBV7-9	TGTGCCAGCAGCTTAGTAACGGGGGAGGGCACTGAAGCTTTCTTT	CASSLVTGEGTEAFF
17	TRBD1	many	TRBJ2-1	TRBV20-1	TGCAGTGCTAGAGAAGGGACAGGGCGGGTTTCCTACAATGAGCAGTTCTTC	CSAREGTGRVSYNEQFF
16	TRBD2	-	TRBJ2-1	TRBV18	TGTGCCAGCTCACCCGGACTAGCGGGAGCCGCTGGGGAGCAGTTATTC	CASSPGLAGAAGEQLF
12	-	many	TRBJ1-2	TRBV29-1	TGCAGCGCTGAACAGGGAATCGATGGCTACACCTTC	CSAEQGIDGYTF
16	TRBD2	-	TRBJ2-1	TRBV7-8	TGTGCCAGCAGCTTACTAGCGGGAGCTCGGGGGAATGAGCAGTTCTTC	CASSLLAGARGNEQFF
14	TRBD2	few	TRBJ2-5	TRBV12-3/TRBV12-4	TGTGCCAGCAGCTTATCTAGCGGGAGGGCGACCCAGTACTTC	CASSLSSGRATQYF
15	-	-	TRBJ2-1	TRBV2	TGTGCCAGCAGGGCCGGGGAGACTAGTTCTGATGAGCAGTTCTTC	CASRAGETSSDEQFF
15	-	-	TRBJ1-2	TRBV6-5	TGTGCCAGCAGGATAGGGAGGCAGGGTTCATGGGGCTACACCTTC	CASRIGRQGSWGYTF